The TCR beta chain described here comes from a study of cytotoxic CD8 clonotypes in ibrutinib-treated CLL. Investigators sought sequencing depths of between 1 in 200,000 and 1 in 1 million T cells. TCRdb's table, derived via immunoSEQ multiplex PCR, lists solely in-frame clones and lacks some. The table includes more than 200,000 clones, 70% detected once. The germline gives CDR1 MNHNY, CDR2 SVGAGI (reference sequence). The CDR3 extends over 14 amino acids. J lost 0 bases, V lost 6 bases, and 4 bases had no gene match. Turning to this clone: Its antigen is still unknown.

Study-wide points: Collection times varied between progressing and sustained-remission patients. At progression, clonality fell back toward baseline after rising at ibrutinib response.

The clonotype was recovered from a human donor with chronic lymphocytic leukemia. Specimen: PBMCs, collected after 24 months of ibrutinib treatment. The chain has TRBV6-6 and TRBJ2-7; 8 positions match TRBD2. The CDR3 spells CASSLSGSSYEQYF. The CDR3 DNA is TGTGCCAGCAGCCTCAGCGGGAGCTCCTACGAGCAGTACTTC.